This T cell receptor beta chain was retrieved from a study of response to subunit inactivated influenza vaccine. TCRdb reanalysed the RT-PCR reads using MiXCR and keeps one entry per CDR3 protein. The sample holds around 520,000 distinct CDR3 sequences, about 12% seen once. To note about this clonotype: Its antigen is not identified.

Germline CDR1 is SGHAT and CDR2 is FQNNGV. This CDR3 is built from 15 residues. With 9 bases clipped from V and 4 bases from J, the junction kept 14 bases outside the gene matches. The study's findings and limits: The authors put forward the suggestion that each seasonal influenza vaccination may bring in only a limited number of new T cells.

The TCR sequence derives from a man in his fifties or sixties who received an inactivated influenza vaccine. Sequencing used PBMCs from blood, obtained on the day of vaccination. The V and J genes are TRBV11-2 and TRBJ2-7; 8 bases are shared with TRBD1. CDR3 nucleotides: TGTGCCAGTTCAGCTTACGGGACAGGTCTGTACGAGCAGTACTTC. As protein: CASSAYGTGLYEQYF.